Detailed here is one T cell receptor (beta chain). V was clipped by 5 bases and J by 6 bases; unmatched bases: 2. CDR1 SEHNR and CDR2 FQNEAQ come from the germline V gene (reference sequence). There are 14 residues in the CDR3. This record belongs to a study of radiotherapy plus CTLA-4 blockade in lung cancer. Only in-frame clones appear in the TCRdb table, and some are missing; sequencing was by immunoSEQ multiplex PCR. The table lists 70,000 to 85,000 clones, roughly 80% of them singletons. The TCR originated in a human donor with non-small cell lung cancer whose response to radiotherapy plus ipilimumab could not be evaluated. This chain connects TRBV7-9 to TRBJ2-2; 11 nucleotides agree with TRBD2. The material was peripheral blood, obtained from a patient treated with radiotherapy plus ipilimumab. In DNA form, the CDR3 reads TGTGCCAGCAGCGTTAGCGGGAGGGCCGGGGAGCTGTTTTTT. Translating it yields CASSVSGRAGELFF.